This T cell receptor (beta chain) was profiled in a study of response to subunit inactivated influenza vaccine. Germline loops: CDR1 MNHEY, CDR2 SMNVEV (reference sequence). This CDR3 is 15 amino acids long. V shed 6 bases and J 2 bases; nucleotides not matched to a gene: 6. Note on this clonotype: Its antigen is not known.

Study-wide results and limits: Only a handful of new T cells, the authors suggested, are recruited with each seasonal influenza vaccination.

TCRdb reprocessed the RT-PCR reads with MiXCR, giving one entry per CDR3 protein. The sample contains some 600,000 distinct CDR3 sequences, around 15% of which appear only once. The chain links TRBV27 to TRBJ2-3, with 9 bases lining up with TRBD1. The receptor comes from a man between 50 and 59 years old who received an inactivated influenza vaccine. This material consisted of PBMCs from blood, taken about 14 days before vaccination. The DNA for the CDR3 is TGTGCCAGCAGCAGGGACAGGGTAGTCACAGATACGCAGTATTTT. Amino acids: CASSRDRVVTDTQYF.